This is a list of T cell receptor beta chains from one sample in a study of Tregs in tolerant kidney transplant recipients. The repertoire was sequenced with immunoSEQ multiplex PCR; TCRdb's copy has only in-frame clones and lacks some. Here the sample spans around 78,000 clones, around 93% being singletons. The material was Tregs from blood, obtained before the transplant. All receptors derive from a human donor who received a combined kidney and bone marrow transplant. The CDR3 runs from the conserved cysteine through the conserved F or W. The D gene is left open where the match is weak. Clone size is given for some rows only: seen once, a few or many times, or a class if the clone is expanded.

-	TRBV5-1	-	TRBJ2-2	CASSESGEYTGELFF	TGCGCCAGCAGCGAGTCAGGAGAATACACCGGGGAGCTGTTTTTT
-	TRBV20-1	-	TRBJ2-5	CSARVEVIQYF	TGCAGTGCTAGAGTCGAGGTTATCCAGTACTTC
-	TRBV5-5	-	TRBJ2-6	CASSLVGAGANVLTF	TGTGCCAGCAGCTTGGTGGGAGCTGGGGCCAACGTCCTGACTTTC
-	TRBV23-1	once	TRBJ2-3	CASSLGGSSTDTQYF	TGCGCCAGCAGTTTGGGGGGCTCTAGCACAGATACGCAGTATTTT
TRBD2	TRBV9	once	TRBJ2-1	CASSKTSGSGEQFF	TGTGCCAGCAGCAAGACTAGCGGGAGTGGTGAGCAGTTCTTC
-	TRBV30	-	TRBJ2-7	CVASPTTGAEQYF	TGTGTCGCCTCACCCACGACGGGTGCCGAGCAGTACTTC
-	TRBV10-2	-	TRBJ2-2	CASSEWRSTGELFF	TGCGCCAGCAGTGAGTGGCGGTCCACCGGGGAGCTGTTTTTT
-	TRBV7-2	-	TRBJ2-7	CASSLDLAGSYEQYF	TGTGCCAGCAGCTTAGATCTGGCGGGCTCCTACGAGCAGTACTTC
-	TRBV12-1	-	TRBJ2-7	CASIPRSSYEQYF	TGTGCCAGCATCCCCAGGAGCTCCTACGAGCAGTACTTC
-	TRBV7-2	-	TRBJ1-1	CASSTSGGVGNTEAFF	TGTGCCAGCAGCACCTCCGGGGGGGTCGGAAACACTGAAGCTTTCTTT
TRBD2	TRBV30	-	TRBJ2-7	CAWSLGLAGIMQYF	TGTGCCTGGAGTCTGGGACTAGCGGGTATTATGCAGTACTTC
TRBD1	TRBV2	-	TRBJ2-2	CASSGTGGSNTGELFF	TGTGCCAGCAGTGGAACAGGGGGATCGAACACCGGGGAGCTGTTTTTT
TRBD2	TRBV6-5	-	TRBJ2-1	CASSLAGIEQFF	TGTGCCAGCAGTTTAGCGGGAATTGAGCAGTTCTTC
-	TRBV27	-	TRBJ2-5	CASSLEGRDQETQYF	TGTGCCAGCAGTTTAGAAGGACGGGACCAAGAGACCCAGTACTTC
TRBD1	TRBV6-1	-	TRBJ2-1	CASSAGTGNREQFF	TGTGCCAGCAGTGCTGGGACAGGGAATCGGGAGCAGTTCTTC
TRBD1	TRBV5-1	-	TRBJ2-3	CASSPGQGGTDTQYF	TGCGCCAGCAGCCCAGGACAGGGGGGGACAGATACGCAGTATTTT
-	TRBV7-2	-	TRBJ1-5	CASSLGTETNQPQHF	TGTGCCAGCAGCTTAGGGACAGAGACCAATCAGCCCCAGCATTTT
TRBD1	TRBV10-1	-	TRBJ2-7	CASSGDRAGEQYF	TGCGCCAGCAGTGGGGACAGGGCGGGCGAGCAGTACTTC
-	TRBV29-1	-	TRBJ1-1	CSGSRDQNTEAFF	TGCAGCGGCAGCAGGGATCAGAACACTGAAGCTTTCTTT
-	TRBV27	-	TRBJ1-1	CASSFPLRGLNTEAFF	TGTGCCAGCAGTTTCCCCCTTCGAGGTCTGAACACTGAAGCTTTCTTT
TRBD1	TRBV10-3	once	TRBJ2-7	CAISGSRDRGAYEQYF	TGTGCCATCAGTGGCTCCCGGGACAGGGGAGCCTACGAGCAGTACTTC
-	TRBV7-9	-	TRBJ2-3	CASSLTGVTDTQYF	TGTGCCAGCAGCTTAACGGGAGTAACAGATACGCAGTATTTT
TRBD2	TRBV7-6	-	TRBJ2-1	CASSLGPAGGEQFF	TGTGCCAGCAGCTTAGGCCCAGCGGGAGGTGAGCAGTTCTTC
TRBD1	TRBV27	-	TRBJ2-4	CASSFGDRQNIQYF	TGTGCCAGCAGTTTCGGGGACAGGCAAAACATTCAGTACTTC
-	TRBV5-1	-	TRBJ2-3	CASSLDRGTDTQYF	TGCGCCAGCAGCTTGGACAGGGGCACAGATACGCAGTATTTT
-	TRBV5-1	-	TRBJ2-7	CASSPYGFSYEQYF	TGCGCCAGCAGCCCCTATGGGTTTTCCTACGAGCAGTACTTC
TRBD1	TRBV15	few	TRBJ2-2	CATSRGGGWTGELFF	TGTGCCACCAGCAGAGGAGGGGGCTGGACCGGGGAGCTGTTTTTT
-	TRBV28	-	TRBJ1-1	CASSSVNTEAFF	TGTGCCAGCTCCTCCGTGAACACTGAAGCTTTCTTT
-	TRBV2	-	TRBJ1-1	CASDLQGNTEAFF	TGTGCCAGCGACCTACAAGGTAACACTGAAGCTTTCTTT
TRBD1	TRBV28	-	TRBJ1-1	CASISGAGGAFF	TGTGCCAGCATTTCCGGGGCAGGGGGGGCTTTCTTT
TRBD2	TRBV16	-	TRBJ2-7	CASSQSSGDAYEQYF	TGTGCCAGCAGCCAATCTAGCGGGGACGCCTACGAGCAGTACTTC